This T cell receptor (beta chain) was sequenced during a study of cytomegalovirus exposure and HLA in healthy donors. Study results and caveats: Whilst most TCR sequences proved rare, a subset of public TCRs occurred across many donors. The authors excluded some V segments, including TRBV6-2 and TRBV6-3, as indistinguishable. Versus the approximately 700-donor mean, an Asian-associated ancestry cluster reportedly showed fewer N-insertions in a later analysis.

Primers: 60 Vbeta forward and 13 Jbeta reverse. Assay: immunoSEQ multiplex PCR; the TCRdb copy retains only in-frame clones and omits some. The sample lists roughly 120,000 clones, approximately 77% occurring once. The CDR3 length is 12 residues. Note on this clone: Its antigen is currently unknown.

V is TRBV21-1 and J is TRBJ1-5. TRBV21-1 is described as a pseudogene. The sample comprised PBMCs. The clonotype originates from a man aged 45-65 years in good health and CMV-seropositive. CDR3 sequence: CASSPPFQPQHF. CDR3 DNA sequence: TGTGCCAGCAGCCCTCCTTTTCAGCCCCAGCATTTT.